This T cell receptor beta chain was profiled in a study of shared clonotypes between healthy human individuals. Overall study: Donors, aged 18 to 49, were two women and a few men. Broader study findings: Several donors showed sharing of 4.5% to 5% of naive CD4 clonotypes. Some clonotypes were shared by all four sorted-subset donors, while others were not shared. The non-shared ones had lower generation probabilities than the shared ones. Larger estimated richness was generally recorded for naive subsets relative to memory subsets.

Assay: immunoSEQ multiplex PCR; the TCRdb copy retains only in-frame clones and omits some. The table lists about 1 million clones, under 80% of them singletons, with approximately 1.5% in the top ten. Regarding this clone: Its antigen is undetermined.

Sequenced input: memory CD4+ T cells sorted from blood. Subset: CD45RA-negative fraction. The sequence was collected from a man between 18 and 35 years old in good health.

CDR3 loop: CARSFRAGGPIPQFF. The CDR3 nucleotides read TGTGCCAGAAGCTTTAGGGCGGGAGGGCCTATTCCGCAGTTCTTC. The V call is TRBV5-3, the J call TRBJ2-1; TRBD2 matches 9 bases. TRBV5-3 is annotated as an ORF whose role is uncertain. The V segment lost 2 bases and the J segment 12 bases; nucleotides outside the gene matches: 12. This CDR3 spans 15 amino acids.